The next 12 T cell receptor beta chains were all read from a single sample in a study of identifying expanded T cells in peripheral blood. Assay used: immunoSEQ multiplex PCR; TCRdb lists only in-frame clones, some missing. The repertoire holds about 110,000 clones, with about 88% as singletons. Specimen: blood. The receptors originated from a person aged 18 to 70 in good health.

This chain uses TRBV29-1 with TRBJ2-7, with D perhaps matching TRBD1 (6 bases). The CDR3 is made up of 11 amino acids. V lost 7 bases to trimming and J lost 2 bases, with 9 bases between them. Germline lookup yields CDR1 SQVTM and CDR2 ANQGSEA. The CDR3 DNA reads as TGCAGCGGACAGGATACCTACGAGCAGTACTTC. It yields the protein CSGQDTYEQYF.

V usage is TRBV6-6 and J usage is TRBJ2-5; D gene ambiguous. The CDR3 is 11 residues long. Germline V gene sequence: CDR1 MNHNY, CDR2 SVGAGI (reference sequence). Trimming stripped 6 bases from V and 5 bases from J, with 7 bases between. The CDR3 DNA sequence: TGTGCCAGCAGGGGGTGGGAGACCCAGTACTTC. Encoded protein: CASRGWETQYF.

V gene TRBV29-1 combines with J gene TRBJ2-1; 8 nucleotides match TRBD2. CDR1 is SQVTM, CDR2 ANQGSEA, per germline. The CDR3 is 18 amino acids. Trimming at V came to 5 bases and at J to 2 bases, leaving 17 bases not matched to a gene. CDR3 region: CSVSSYMAGGTPYNEQFF. The CDR3 nucleotides read TGCAGCGTTAGTAGTTACATGGCGGGGGGAACACCCTACAATGAGCAGTTCTTC.

The chain has TRBV11-2 and TRBJ1-1; 8 bases map to TRBD1. This CDR3 spans 14 amino acids. From germline, CDR1 is SGHAT and CDR2 FQNNGV. V gave up 4 bases and J gave up 3 bases; unmatched junction bases: 4. CDR3 nucleotide sequence: TGTGCCAGCAGCTCCGGACAGGGAGACACTGAAGCTTTCTTT. It translates to CASSSGQGDTEAFF.

The chain recombines TRBV2 with TRBJ2-5, with D possibly TRBD1 on 6 matching bases. Germline V CDR1 and CDR2: SNHLY, FYNNEI. V lost 5 bases and J lost 11, with 18 bases in between. This CDR3 has 13 residues. The CDR3 reads CASSPMGHLEQYF. The CDR3 bases are TGTGCCAGCAGTCCGATGGGACACTTGGAGCAGTACTTC. Full variable domain (outside the CDR3, taken from reference TRBV2 and TRBJ2-5): EPEVTQTPSHQVTQMGQEVILRCVPISNHLYFYWYRQILGQKVEFLVSFYNNEISEKSEIFDDQFSVERPDGSNFTLKIRSTKLEDSAMYFCASSPMGHLEQYFGPGTRLLVL.

This clone was picked up one time. V is TRBV19 and J is TRBJ2-7; 8 positions agree with TRBD1. Losses at the gene ends were 5 bases for V and 5 bases for J; bases not matched to a gene: 5. This CDR3 contains 13 residues. Germline V gives CDR1 LNHDA, CDR2 SQIVND (reference sequence). CDR3 sequence reads: CASSRSGGHEQYF. The CDR3 DNA follows: TGTGCCAGTAGTCGATCAGGGGGCCACGAGCAGTACTTC. The full variable domain, with the rest looked up from reference TRBV19 and TRBJ2-7, is DGGITQSPKYLFRKEGQNVTLSCEQNLNHDAMYWYRQDPGQGLRLIYYSQIVNDFQKGDIAEGYSVSREKKESFPLTVTSAQKNPTAFYLCASSRSGGHEQYFGPGTRLTVT.

The chain couples TRBV27 to TRBJ2-7; TRBD1 might be the D (5 bases). The CDR3 sequence is 14 residues long. Germline lookup yields CDR1 MNHEY and CDR2 SMNVEV (reference sequence). Trimming removed 3 bases from V and 2 bases from J, with 11 bases in between. The CDR3 region is CASSFGATTYEQYF. The CDR3 DNA is TGTGCCAGCAGTTTTGGGGCCACGACCTACGAGCAGTACTTC.

The gene calls are TRBV15 and TRBJ2-5; a possible D gene is TRBD2 (6 bases). This CDR3 comprises 15 residues. Germline V CDR1 and CDR2: LNHNV, YYDKDF (reference sequence). V was trimmed by 5 bases and J by 5 bases, leaving 18 bases between them. This chain's CDR3 is CATSAPGLGRETQYF. The CDR3 DNA is TGTGCCACCAGCGCCCCGGGACTGGGACGGGAGACCCAGTACTTC.

The gene calls are TRBV5-1 and TRBJ1-1, with 10 bases fitting TRBD1. V lost 2 bases and J lost 8; bases outside the gene matches: 12. The CDR3 has 16 residues. Germline CDR1 and CDR2: SGHRS and YFSETQ. CDR3 in amino acids: CASSFQGTGAEEEAFF. The CDR3 DNA follows: TGCGCCAGCAGCTTCCAAGGGACAGGGGCCGAGGAAGAAGCTTTCTTT.

The J gene is TRBJ2-3, the V gene TRBV21-1. TRBV21-1 represents a pseudogene. This CDR3 spans 14 amino acids. CDR3 DNA sequence: TGTGCCAGCAGCAAAGAGAACAGCACAGATACGCAGTATTTT. Its protein product is CASSKENSTDTQYF.

The gene calls are TRBV14 and TRBJ2-2; a weak D match, TRBD1 (6 bases). Between the trimmed V and J ends, which lost 5 bases and 8 bases, there was a span of 18 bases. This CDR3 has 15 residues. CDR1 and CDR2 from the germline V gene are SGHDN and FVKESK. In DNA form, the CDR3 reads TGTGCCAGCAGCGACCGGGACACCTTCTTAGGGGAGCTGTTTTTT. Its translation: CASSDRDTFLGELFF.

The chain recombines TRBV15 with TRBJ1-5, with a possible D match to TRBD1 (6 bases). Per the germline V gene, CDR1 is LNHNV and CDR2 is YYDKDF (reference sequence). CDR3 length: 15 amino acids. V dropped 5 bases and J dropped 3 bases, with 14 bases sitting between them. As DNA, the CDR3 is TGTGCCACCAGCTGGGGGCAGACCCACAATCAGCCCCAGCATTTT. Translation gives CATSWGQTHNQPQHF.